This record concerns one TCR beta chain sequence. This clonotype was counted between two and nine times. There is no known antigen for this receptor. The input lacks base qualities; no much larger clone sits a single base away. The data are from a study of blood T cells in healthy people across ages (dated by TCRdb to the mid-2010s). At the level of the whole study: In model experiments, template switching captured about one uniquely barcoded TCR beta cDNA molecule for every two T cells. Using deep sequencing normalized with unique cDNA molecular identifiers, the study measured how TCR beta repertoire diversity changes with age. Four age groups were formed from the donors: young (average about 16 years), middle-aged (around 40), aged (approximately 60) and long-lived (approximately 78). To avoid experimental bias, donors of different ages were randomly spread across the sequencing lanes. Two additional independent replicas of 1 million unique cDNA reads from the same blood draw were analyzed for two donors (one aged 18 to 30 and one aged 80 or older).

The method was 5' RACE. This sample was sequenced with an Illumina HiSeq 2500. A second PCR of about 7 to 12 cycles was performed with a sample-barcoded 5' primer and a J-beta primer mix. A unique molecular identifier was introduced onto each TCR beta cDNA molecule by a template-switch 5' adaptor carrying 12 random nucleotides. At least 2.5 million CDR3-containing paired-end reads were obtained from each sample. First-strand cDNA synthesis was performed from all RNA using the Mint cDNA synthesis kit, with priming by a TRBC-specific oligonucleotide. All cDNA was treated with uracil-DNA glycosylase and then went through a first 18-cycle PCR with the universal primers M1SS and BC2_uni_R. The paper's processing steps were these. Each sample was normalized by randomly selecting 1 million high-quality reads, each carrying a distinct molecular identifier. Reads with shared molecular identifiers were discarded instead of being binned into consensus sequences. MiTCR, with a Q25 quality threshold and the strictest error-elimination algorithm, was used for CDR3 identification, clonotype clustering and error correction. Lower-bound total TCR beta diversity was estimated with a nonparametric unseen species model using Euler transformation. TCRdb applied fastp at Q25 and MiXCR to the public reads, then kept only in-frame beta chains. Every distinct CDR3 protein forms one entry, paired with its most common genes and DNA. TCRdb, rather than the study authors, made the V and J calls. In all, the sample holds roughly 730,000 distinct CDR3 sequences, and 45% to 70% of those were seen once. Of the sample, roughly 25% falls within the top ten clones.

The germline V gene supplies CDR1 MNHNS and CDR2 SASEGT. Trimming costs V 3 bases and J 4 bases, and their ends lie 7 bases apart. Including cysteine and phenylalanine, the CDR3 has 13 amino acids. Only the CDR3 part of the read is kept: 39 bases, read in frame from the first base. The approximately 39 donors, aged roughly 6 to 95 years, were systemically healthy Caucasian individuals from Russia. Each donor gave roughly 9.5 milliliters of peripheral blood, collected into EDTA-treated Vacutainer tubes. Ficoll-Paque density-gradient centrifugation was used to isolate PBMCs, with at least 6 million per sample. Trizol reagent was used to extract total RNA from PBMCs, with at least 5.5 micrograms per sample. For every donor, an aliquot of PBMCs went through flow cytometry to measure the percentages of naive CD45RAhigh/CD27high T cells. Results and caveats for the whole study, not just this receptor: Estimates of total diversity based on one million sequenced T cells were regarded as lower bounds and as underestimates. As age increased, observed TCR beta diversity per million T cells dropped in a roughly linear way, and a significant reduction was already evident by age around 41. The percentage of naive T cells measured by flow cytometry correlated strongly with observed TCR beta diversity. Because the CMV infection status of the donors was unknown, age-related changes in expanded clonotypes may potentially have been confounded. Compared with the aged group, the long-lived group had more naive CD4+ T cells, fewer expanded clones and increased TCR diversity, a pattern suggesting age selection. Conclusive comparison of naive and antigen-experienced compartments was prevented by the profiling of bulk unsorted PBMCs.

The V and J genes are TRBV6-1 and TRBJ1-5; no D gene can be assigned with confidence. The sequence derives from a man aged 35-49 years in good health. The sequenced sample was blood. The bases read TGTGCCAGCAGTGACACCGGGAATCAGCCCCAGCATTTT. Its translation reads: CASSDTGNQPQHF.